This TCR beta chain was identified during a study of blood T cell repertoires in COVID-19. Germline V gene sequence: CDR1 ENHRY, CDR2 SYGVKD. V dropped 0 bases and J dropped 6 bases, with 11 bases sitting between them. CDR3 length: 14 residues. This clone has a count of ten or more. Profiled with immunoSEQ multiplex PCR; TCRdb holds only in-frame clones, not every one. The sample contains around 250,000 clones, 88% of which appear only once. Sequencing was performed on PBMCs or T cells enriched from blood (not recorded which). This chain links TRBV10-3 with TRBJ1-1; D not resolved. The clonotype was recovered from a woman aged 40 to 50 with acute COVID-19. CDR3 sequence reads: CAISESGGVPEAFF. CDR3 bases: TGTGCCATCAGTGAGTCGGGAGGCGTCCCTGAAGCTTTCTTT.